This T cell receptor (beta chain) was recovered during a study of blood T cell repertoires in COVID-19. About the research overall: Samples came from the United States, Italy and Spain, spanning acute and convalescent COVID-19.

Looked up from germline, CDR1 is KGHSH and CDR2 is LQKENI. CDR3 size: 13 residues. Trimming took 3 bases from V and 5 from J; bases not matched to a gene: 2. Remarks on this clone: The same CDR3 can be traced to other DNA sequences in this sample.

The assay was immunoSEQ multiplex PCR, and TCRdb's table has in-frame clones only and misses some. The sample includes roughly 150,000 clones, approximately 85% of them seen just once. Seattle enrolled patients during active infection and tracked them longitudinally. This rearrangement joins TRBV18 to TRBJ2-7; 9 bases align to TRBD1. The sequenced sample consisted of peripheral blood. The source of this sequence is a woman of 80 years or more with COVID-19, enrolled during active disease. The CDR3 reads CASSPGQGNEQYF. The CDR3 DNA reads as TGTGCCAGCTCACCGGGACAGGGAAACGAGCAGTACTTC.